This T cell receptor beta chain was recorded in a study of T cells in Graves' hyperthyroidism and ophthalmopathy. Broader study findings: In simple terms, a model built on 13 V-J features told ophthalmopathy apart from stable hyperthyroidism.

This clonotype was recorded many times. Its antigen is currently unknown. The CDR3 has 13 amino acids. Looked up from germline, CDR1 is SGHAT and CDR2 is FQNNGV. Trimming stripped 5 bases from V and 4 bases from J, with 11 bases between. It was RNA transcripts that yielded the amplified TCR beta CDR3 regions. HTBI primers were employed in a first-round RT-PCR of the TCR CDR3. TCRdb re-analysed the multiplex PCR reads in MiXCR, keeping a single row per CDR3 protein. In the table there are 600,000 to 750,000 distinct CDR3 sequences, 17% of which are singletons. This sequence was found in a man over 45 with Graves' hyperthyroidism. V usage is TRBV11-2 and J usage is TRBJ1-2, with unresolved D. Material for sequencing was blood. As DNA, the CDR3 is TGTGCCAGCAGCGGAGGGAACCTCTATGGCTACACCTTC. Amino acid sequence: CASSGGNLYGYTF.